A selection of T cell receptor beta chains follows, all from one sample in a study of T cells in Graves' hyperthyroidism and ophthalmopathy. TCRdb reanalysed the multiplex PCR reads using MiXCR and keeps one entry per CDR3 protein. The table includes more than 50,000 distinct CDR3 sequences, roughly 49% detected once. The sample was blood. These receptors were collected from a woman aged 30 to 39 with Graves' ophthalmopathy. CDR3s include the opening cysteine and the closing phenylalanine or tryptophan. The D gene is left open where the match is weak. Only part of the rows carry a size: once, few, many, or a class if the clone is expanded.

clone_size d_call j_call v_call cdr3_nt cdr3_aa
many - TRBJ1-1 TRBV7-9 TGTGCCAGCTTCGAATCGGCCGGGGCTTTTGGGGCTTTCTTT CASFESAGAFGAFF
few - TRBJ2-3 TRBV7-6 TGTGCCAGCAGTGAACGGGATGAGGCAGATACGCAGTATTTT CASSERDEADTQYF
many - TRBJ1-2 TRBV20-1 TGCAGTGCTAGAGATTACACTCTGGGCTATGGCTACACCTTC CSARDYTLGYGYTF
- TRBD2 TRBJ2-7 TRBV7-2 TGTGCCAGCAGCTTAGCGGGAGGGGAGCAGTACTTC CASSLAGGEQYF
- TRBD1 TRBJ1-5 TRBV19 TGTGCCACCCCGACAGGGAGACTCACCGCGATCGAGATACGCAATCAGCCCCAGCATTTT CATPTGRLTAIEIRNQPQHF
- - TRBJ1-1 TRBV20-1 TGCAGTGCTAGAGATGGGCTGGTCACTGAAGCTTTCTTT CSARDGLVTEAFF
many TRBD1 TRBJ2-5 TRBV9 TGTGCCAGCAGCCCGGGACAGGGGAAAGAGACCCAGTACTTC CASSPGQGKETQYF
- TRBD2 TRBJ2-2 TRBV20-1 TGCAGTGCTAGCACCACTAGCGGGAGTATAGGTGAGCTGTTTTTT CSASTTSGSIGELFF
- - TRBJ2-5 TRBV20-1 TGCAGTGCTAGTCAGGGTTGGGCCCAGTACTTC CSASQGWAQYF
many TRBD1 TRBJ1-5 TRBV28 TGTGCCAGCAGCTTTCAGGGGGCGAGTCTCAATCAGCCCCAGCATTTT CASSFQGASLNQPQHF
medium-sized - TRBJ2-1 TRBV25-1 TGTGCCAGCAGTGGATTGGCCAGCTCCTACAATGAGCAGTTCTTC CASSGLASSYNEQFF
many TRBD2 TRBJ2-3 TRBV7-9 TGTGCCAGCAGCGGGATGGCGGGAGGGTTTACAGATACGCAGTATTTT CASSGMAGGFTDTQYF
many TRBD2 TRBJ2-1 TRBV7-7 TGTGCTAGCAGCCCCTCGGGGCGGGAGGGAGGTGAGCAGTTCTTC CASSPSGREGGEQFF
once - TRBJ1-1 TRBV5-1 TGCGCCAGCAGCTTTCAGCGGGGCGGCACTGAAGCTTTCTTT CASSFQRGGTEAFF
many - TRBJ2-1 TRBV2 TGTGCCAGCATTAGACTGAGCTCCTACAATGAGCAGTTCTTC CASIRLSSYNEQFF
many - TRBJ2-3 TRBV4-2 TGTGCCAGCAGCCAAGATGCTACCACGGTCCCCGATACGCAGTATTTT CASSQDATTVPDTQYF
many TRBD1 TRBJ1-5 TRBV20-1 TGCAGTGCTAGAGTCTGGGACAGGGGGGGGAGCAATCAGCCCCAGCATTTT CSARVWDRGGSNQPQHF
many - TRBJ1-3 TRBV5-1 TGCGCCAGCAGCTCCGGTGGCGGGACGGGCTCTGGAAACACCATATATTTT CASSSGGGTGSGNTIYF
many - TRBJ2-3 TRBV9 TGTGCCAGCAGCGTAGTAGCGTACACAGATACGCAGTATTTT CASSVVAYTDTQYF
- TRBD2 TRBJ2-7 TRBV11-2 TGTGCCAACAGCTTAGAACTAGCGGGGGGCAACTCCTACGAGCAGTACTTC CANSLELAGGNSYEQYF
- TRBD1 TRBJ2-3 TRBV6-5 TGTGCCAGCAGGGGGACAGGGGTAGATACGCAGTATTTT CASRGTGVDTQYF
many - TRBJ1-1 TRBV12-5 TGTGCTAGTGGTTCCGGGGGCGGGAACACTGAAGCTTTCTTT CASGSGGGNTEAFF
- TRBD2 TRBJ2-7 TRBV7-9 TGTGCCAGCAGCTTAGATGTAGCGGGAGGCCCGTACGAGCAGTACTTC CASSLDVAGGPYEQYF
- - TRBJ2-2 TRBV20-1 TGCAGTGCTAGAAAAATGGGAACGAACACCGGGGAGCTGTTTTTT CSARKMGTNTGELFF
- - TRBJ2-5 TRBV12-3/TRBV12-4 TGTGCCAGCAGTTTGCGGGGACGAAGCGGTGGGACCCAGTACTTC CASSLRGRSGGTQYF
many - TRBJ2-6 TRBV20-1 TGCAGTGCTACCCTGCCTGGGGCCAACGTCCTGACTTTC CSATLPGANVLTF